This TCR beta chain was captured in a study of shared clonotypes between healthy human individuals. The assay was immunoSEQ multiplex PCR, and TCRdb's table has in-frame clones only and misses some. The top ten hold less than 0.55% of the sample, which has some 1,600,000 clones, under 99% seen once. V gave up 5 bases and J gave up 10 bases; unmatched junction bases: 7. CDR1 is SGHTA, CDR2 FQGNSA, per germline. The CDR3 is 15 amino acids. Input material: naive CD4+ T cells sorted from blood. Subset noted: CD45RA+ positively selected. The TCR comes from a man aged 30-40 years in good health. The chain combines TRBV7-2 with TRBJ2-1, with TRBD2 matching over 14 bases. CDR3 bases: TGTGCCAGCAGCGTGACTAGCGGGAGGGCAGGGGAGCAGTTCTTC. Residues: CASSVTSGRAGEQFF.